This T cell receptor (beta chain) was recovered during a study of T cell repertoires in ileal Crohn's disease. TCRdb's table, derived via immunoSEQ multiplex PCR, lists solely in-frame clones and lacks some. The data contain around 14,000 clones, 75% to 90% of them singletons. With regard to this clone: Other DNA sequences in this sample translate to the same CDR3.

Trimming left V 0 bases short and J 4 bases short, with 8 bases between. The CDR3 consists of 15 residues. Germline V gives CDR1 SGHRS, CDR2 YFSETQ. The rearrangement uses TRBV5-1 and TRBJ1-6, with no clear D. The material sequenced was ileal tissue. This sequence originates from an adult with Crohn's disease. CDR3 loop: CASSLASEYNSPLHF. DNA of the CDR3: TGCGCCAGCAGCTTGGCCTCCGAGTATAATTCACCCCTCCACTTT.